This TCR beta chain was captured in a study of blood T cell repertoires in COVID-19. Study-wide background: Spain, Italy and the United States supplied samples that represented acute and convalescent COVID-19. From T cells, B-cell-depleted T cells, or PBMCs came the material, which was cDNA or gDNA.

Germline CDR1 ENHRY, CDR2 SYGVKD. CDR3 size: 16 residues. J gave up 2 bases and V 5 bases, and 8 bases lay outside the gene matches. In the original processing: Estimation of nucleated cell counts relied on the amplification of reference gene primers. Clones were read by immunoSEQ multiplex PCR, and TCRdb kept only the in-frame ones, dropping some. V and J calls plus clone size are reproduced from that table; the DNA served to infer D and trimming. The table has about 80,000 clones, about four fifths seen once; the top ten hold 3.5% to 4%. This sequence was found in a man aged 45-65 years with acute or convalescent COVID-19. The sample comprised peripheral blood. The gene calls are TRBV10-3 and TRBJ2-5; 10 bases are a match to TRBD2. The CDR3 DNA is TGTGCCATCAGTCCTGTAGCGGGGGGTAAGCAAGAGACCCAGTACTTC. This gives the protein CAISPVAGGKQETQYF.